This T cell receptor beta chain comes out of a study of CD8 T cells in ankylosing spondylitis. Points from the study as a whole: For ankylosing spondylitis blood, a TCR beta motif of under ten highly homologous variants appeared characteristic.

Notes on this clonotype: The target antigen is unknown.

MiXCR, applied by TCRdb to the 5' RACE reads, yields one record per CDR3 protein. The sample has 700,000 to 850,000 distinct CDR3 sequences; over 9.5% are singletons. This receptor was identified in a male donor with ankylosing spondylitis. Sequences were obtained from blood, either unsorted or a sorted T cell fraction (not recorded which).

In nucleotides, the CDR3 is TGTGCCAGCAGTCAAGGCTGGACAGGGGGTGTAGCTAATGAAAAACTGTTTTTT. Translation gives CASSQGWTGGVANEKLFF. The chain uses TRBV12-3 or TRBV12-4 and TRBJ1-4; TRBD1 matches at 10 bases. Losses at the gene ends were 5 bases for V and 3 bases for J; bases not matched to a gene: 12. This CDR3 is 18 amino acids long.